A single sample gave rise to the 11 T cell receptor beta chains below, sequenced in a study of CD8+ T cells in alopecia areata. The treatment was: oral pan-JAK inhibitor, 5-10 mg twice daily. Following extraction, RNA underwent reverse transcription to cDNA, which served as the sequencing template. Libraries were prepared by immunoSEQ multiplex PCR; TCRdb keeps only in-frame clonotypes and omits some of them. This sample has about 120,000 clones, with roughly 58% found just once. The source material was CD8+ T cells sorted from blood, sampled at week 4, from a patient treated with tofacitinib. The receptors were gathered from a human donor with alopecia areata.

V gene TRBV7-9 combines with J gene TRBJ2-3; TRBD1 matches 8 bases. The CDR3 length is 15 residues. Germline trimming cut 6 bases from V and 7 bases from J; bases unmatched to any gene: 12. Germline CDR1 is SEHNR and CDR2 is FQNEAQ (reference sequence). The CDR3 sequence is CASRPPLDREYTQYF. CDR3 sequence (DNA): TGTGCCAGCAGACCACCTCTGGACAGGGAATATACGCAGTATTTT.

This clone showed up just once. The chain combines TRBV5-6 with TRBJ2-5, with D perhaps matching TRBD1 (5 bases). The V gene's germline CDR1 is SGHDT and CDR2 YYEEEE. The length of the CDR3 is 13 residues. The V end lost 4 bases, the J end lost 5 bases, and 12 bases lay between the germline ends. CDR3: CASSPQGRETQYF. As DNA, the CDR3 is TGTGCCAGCAGCCCGCAGGGCCGGGAGACCCAGTACTTC.

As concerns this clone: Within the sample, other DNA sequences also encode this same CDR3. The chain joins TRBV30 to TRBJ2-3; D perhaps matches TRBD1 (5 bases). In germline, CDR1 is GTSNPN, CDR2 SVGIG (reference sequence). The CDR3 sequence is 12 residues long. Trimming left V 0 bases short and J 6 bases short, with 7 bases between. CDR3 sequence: CAWSVAGDTQYF. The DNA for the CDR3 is TGTGCCTGGAGTGTAGCAGGGGATACGCAGTATTTT.

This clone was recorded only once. CDR3 region: CSGIQQGTGELFF. The CDR3 DNA reads TGCAGCGGTATACAACAGGGTACCGGGGAGCTGTTTTTT. V and J are TRBV29-1 and TRBJ2-2; D is perhaps TRBD1 (6 bases). This CDR3 is 13 amino acids long. Between the trimmed V and J ends, which lost 7 bases and 5 bases, there was a span of 14 bases. The germline V gene encodes CDR1 SQVTM and CDR2 ANQGSEA.

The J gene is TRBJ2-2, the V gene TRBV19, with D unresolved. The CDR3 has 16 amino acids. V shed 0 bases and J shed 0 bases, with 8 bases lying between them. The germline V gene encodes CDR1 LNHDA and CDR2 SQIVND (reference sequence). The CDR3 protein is CASSIDPTPNTGELFF. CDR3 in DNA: TGTGCCAGTAGTATAGATCCTACACCGAACACCGGGGAGCTGTTTTTT.

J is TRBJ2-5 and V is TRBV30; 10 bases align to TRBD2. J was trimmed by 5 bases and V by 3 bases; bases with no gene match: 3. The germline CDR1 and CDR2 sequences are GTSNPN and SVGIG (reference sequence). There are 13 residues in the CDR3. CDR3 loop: CAWRQAGGETQYF. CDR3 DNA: TGTGCCTGGAGGCAAGCGGGGGGGGAGACCCAGTACTTC.

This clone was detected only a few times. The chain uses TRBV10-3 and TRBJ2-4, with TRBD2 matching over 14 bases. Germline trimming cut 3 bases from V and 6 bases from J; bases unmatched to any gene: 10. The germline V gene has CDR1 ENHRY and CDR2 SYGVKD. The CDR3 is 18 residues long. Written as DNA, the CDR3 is TGTGCCATCAGTGACCCACGACTAGCGGGGGGGCCCGGAAACATTCAGTACTTC. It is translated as CAISDPRLAGGPGNIQYF.

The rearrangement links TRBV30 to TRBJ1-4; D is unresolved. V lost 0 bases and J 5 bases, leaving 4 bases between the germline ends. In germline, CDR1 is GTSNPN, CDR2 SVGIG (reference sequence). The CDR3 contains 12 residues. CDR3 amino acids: CAWSVVNEKLFF. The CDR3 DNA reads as TGTGCCTGGAGTGTTGTCAATGAAAAACTGTTTTTT.

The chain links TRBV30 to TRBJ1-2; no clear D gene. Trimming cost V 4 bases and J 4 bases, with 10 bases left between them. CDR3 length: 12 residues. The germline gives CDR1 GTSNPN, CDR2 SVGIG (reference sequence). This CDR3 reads CAWTGYFYGYTF. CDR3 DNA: TGTGCCTGGACTGGGTACTTCTATGGCTACACCTTC.

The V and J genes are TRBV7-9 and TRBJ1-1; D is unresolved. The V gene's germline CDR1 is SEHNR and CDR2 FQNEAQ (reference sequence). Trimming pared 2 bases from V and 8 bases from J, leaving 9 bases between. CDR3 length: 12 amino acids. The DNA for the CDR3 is TGTGCCAGCAGCTTACTAGGCGCAGAAGCTTTCTTT. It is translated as CASSLLGAEAFF.

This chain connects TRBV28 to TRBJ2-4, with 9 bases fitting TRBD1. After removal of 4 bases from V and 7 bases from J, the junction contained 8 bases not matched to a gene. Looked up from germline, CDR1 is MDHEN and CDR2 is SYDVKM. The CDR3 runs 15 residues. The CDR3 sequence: CASSSDRGRGNIQYF. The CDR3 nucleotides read TGTGCCAGCAGTTCCGACAGGGGGAGAGGGAACATTCAGTACTTC.